The table lists the clone carrying this T cell receptor beta chain with a count of one. Its antigen is still unknown. These data belong to a study of identical twins. Study-wide results and caveats: Twins' excess sharing was less marked for out-of-frame beta sequences. Potential partial confounding of zero-insertion analyses by invariant MAIT and iNKT cells was noted.

Only healthy Caucasians were included as donors. Each CDR3 protein is one row after TCRdb ran MiXCR on the 5' RACE reads. This sample has 400,000 to 500,000 distinct CDR3 sequences, with about 13% found just once. Germline V gene sequence: CDR1 LGHDT, CDR2 YNNKEL (reference sequence). V lost 8 bases to trimming and J lost 6 bases, with 10 bases between them. The CDR3 is 12 amino acids. These same data were also listed under a study on yellow fever vaccine responses in identical twins.

This sequence originates from a woman aged 18 to 35 in good health. This chain connects TRBV3-1 to TRBJ2-2; possibly TRBD1 or TRBD2 for D (5 bases each). The sample consisted of CD4+ T cells sorted from blood. CDR3: CASGGLAGELFF. The CDR3 region has the DNA TGTGCCAGCGGGGGTTTAGCCGGGGAGCTGTTTTTT.